This entry lists 28 T cell receptor beta chains sequenced from one sample in a study of CD8 T cells in ankylosing spondylitis. TCRdb used MiXCR to reprocess the 5' RACE reads, holding one entry per CDR3 protein. Here the sample spans around 890,000 distinct CDR3 sequences, roughly 10% being singletons. Whole-study findings and limits: A motif of under 10 highly homologous TCR beta variants was seen as apparently characteristic of ankylosing spondylitis blood.

These TCRs are of unknown antigen specificity. Source material: blood, either unsorted or a sorted T cell fraction (not recorded which). The receptor set was obtained from a male donor with ankylosing spondylitis.

The chain employs TRBV9 and TRBJ1-5; no reliable D call. From germline, CDR1 is SGDLS and CDR2 YYNGEE. Trimming cost V 0 bases and J 0 bases, with 7 bases left between them. The CDR3 sequence is 15 residues long. The CDR3 reads CASSVGPHSNQPQHF. For the CDR3, the DNA is TGTGCCAGCAGCGTAGGGCCTCATAGCAATCAGCCCCAGCATTTT.

This sequence joins TRBV29-1 and TRBJ2-5, with 11 bases aligning to TRBD1. The CDR3 consists of 14 residues. Losses at the gene ends were 7 bases for V and 5 bases for J; bases not matched to a gene: 9. Germline values: CDR1 SQVTM, CDR2 ANQGSEA. CDR3 loop: CSARTGGRGETQYF. In DNA form, the CDR3 reads TGCAGCGCCCGGACAGGGGGCAGAGGGGAGACCCAGTACTTC.

CDR3 protein: CASSLEPTLNEQYF. The CDR3 region has the DNA TGCGCCAGCAGCTTAGAACCAACTCTCAACGAGCAGTACTTC. The chain is built from TRBV5-1 and TRBJ2-7; D is uncertain. V was cut by 2 bases and J by 5 bases, with 14 bases left in between. This CDR3 spans 14 amino acids. Looked up from germline, CDR1 is SGHRS and CDR2 is YFSETQ.

The rearrangement links TRBV20-1 to TRBJ1-1, with TRBD1 identical over 10 bases. The J segment lost 6 bases and the V segment lost 3 bases, leaving 10 bases of the junction unmatched. Germline V gene data show CDR1 as DFQATT and CDR2 as SNEGSKA (reference sequence). This CDR3 is 15 amino acids long. CDR3 sequence: CSARETGQGVAEAFF. Here the CDR3 DNA reads TGCAGTGCTAGGGAGACCGGACAGGGGGTCGCTGAAGCTTTCTTT.

This clonotype was counted a few times. The J gene is TRBJ2-7, the V gene TRBV10-3; 10 bases line up with TRBD2. Per germline, CDR1 ENHRY and CDR2 SYGVKD. The trim removed 3 bases at V and 4 bases at J, leaving 9 bases unmatched. CDR3 length equals 16 residues. In nucleotides, the CDR3 is TGTGCCATCAGTGATCCCAAGCGGGAGGGGGTATACGAGCAGTACTTC. Amino acids: CAISDPKREGVYEQYF.

The chain is built from TRBV29-1 and TRBJ2-2; possible D gene TRBD2, 5 bases. The CDR3 covers 14 residues. Germline V lookup: CDR1 SQVTM, CDR2 ANQGSEA. The V end lost 5 bases, the J end lost 1 base, and 11 bases lay between the germline ends. CDR3 DNA sequence: TGCAGCGTTTTAACTAGAGAGAACACCGGGGAGCTGTTTTTT. It codes for CSVLTRENTGELFF.

This clonotype was detected many times. The V and J genes are TRBV29-1 and TRBJ1-1, with D perhaps matching TRBD1 (6 bases). Trimming left V 7 bases short and J 7 bases short, with 13 bases between. The CDR3 extends over 11 amino acids. Germline V lookup: CDR1 SQVTM, CDR2 ANQGSEA. The CDR3 sequence: CSARTVGEAFF. In nucleotides, the CDR3 is TGCAGCGCCAGGACAGTGGGTGAAGCTTTCTTT.

This clonotype has just a few counts. V usage is TRBV27 and J usage is TRBJ2-7, with D tentatively TRBD1 (5 bases). The CDR3 is 15 residues long. CDR1 MNHEY and CDR2 SMNVEV come from the germline V gene (reference sequence). V lost 6 bases and J 5 bases, leaving 20 bases between the germline ends. CDR3 in DNA: TGTGCCAGCAGCCCTTTAGGGCAGGGAAAGGACGAGCAGTACTTC. Its protein is CASSPLGQGKDEQYF.

This clonotype was found many times. The chain carries TRBV5-1 and TRBJ2-2, with D perhaps given as TRBD1 or TRBD2 (5 bases each). Trimming removed 1 base from V and 2 bases from J, with 15 bases in between. The CDR3 runs to 17 residues. Germline assignment: CDR1 SGHRS and CDR2 YFSETQ. In DNA form, the CDR3 reads TGCGCCAGCAGCTTGCCCCCGGGACGAGGAAACACCGGGGAGCTGTTTTTT. This codes for CASSLPPGRGNTGELFF.

This clonotype was recorded a few times. The gene calls are TRBV6-5 and TRBJ1-3; D is unresolved. Germline loops: CDR1 MNHEY, CDR2 SVGAGI. V was clipped by 3 bases and J by 0 bases, with 9 bases between them. The CDR3 is made up of 15 amino acids. CDR3 DNA sequence: TGTGCCAGCAGTTATCAACCGAACTCTGGAAACACCATATATTTT. It codes for CASSYQPNSGNTIYF.

This clonotype was seen a handful of times. The CDR3 loop is CASSFQQGGRFF. In DNA form, the CDR3 reads TGTGCCAGCAGCTTCCAGCAGGGCGGGAGGTTCTTC. The chain recombines TRBV11-2 with TRBJ2-1; TRBD2 agrees at 7 bases. Germline V gives CDR1 SGHAT, CDR2 FQNNGV. Germline trimming cut 3 bases from V and 15 bases from J; bases unmatched to any gene: 8. The CDR3 loop spans 12 amino acids.

This clonotype came up many times. The J gene is TRBJ1-2, the V gene TRBV6-1, with D tentatively TRBD1 (5 bases). With 6 bases removed from V and 4 bases from J, the gap between germline ends came to 12 bases. Germline V gene data show CDR1 as MNHNS and CDR2 as SASEGT. The CDR3 length is 13 residues. As DNA, the CDR3 is TGTGCCAGCAGCCTACACCAGGGCTATGGCTACACCTTC. Translation gives CASSLHQGYGYTF.

There are a few counts of this clonotype. This chain joins TRBV7-8 and TRBJ2-7; tentatively, D is TRBD2 (6 bases). CDR1 is SGHVS and CDR2 is FQNEAQ in the germline V gene. The V end lost 5 bases, the J end lost 4 bases, and 18 bases lay between the germline ends. The CDR3 runs to 15 residues. The CDR3 sequence: CASSQRVAVGYEQYF. The CDR3 DNA reads TGTGCCAGCAGCCAGCGGGTAGCGGTGGGGTACGAGCAGTACTTC. Full variable domain (remainder filled in from reference TRBV7-8 and TRBJ2-7): GAGVSQSPRYKVAKRGQDVALRCDPISGHVSLFWYQQALGQGPEFLTYFQNEAQLDKSGLPSDRFFAERPEGSVSTLKIQRTQQEDSAVYLCASSQRVAVGYEQYFGPGTRLTVT.

This chain uses TRBV7-9 with TRBJ2-3, with unresolved D. Germline assignment: CDR1 SEHNR and CDR2 FQNEAQ (reference sequence). V lost 5 bases and J lost 6, with 9 bases in between. The CDR3 is 12 amino acids. CDR3 in amino acids: CASSPFLDTQYF. CDR3 bases: TGTGCCAGCAGCCCCTTTTTGGATACGCAGTATTTT.

The chain recombines TRBV23-1 with TRBJ2-7; D is perhaps TRBD1 or TRBD2 (5 bases each). TRBV23-1 is flagged as an ORF with uncertain function. V shed 2 bases and J shed 2 bases, with 22 bases lying between them. The CDR3 extends over 18 amino acids. The CDR3 region has the DNA TGCGCCAGCAGTCAAGACACCCATGGGACCGCTAAAACCTACGAGCAGTACTTC. The encoded protein is CASSQDTHGTAKTYEQYF.

The J gene is TRBJ2-7, the V gene TRBV7-2; D is possibly TRBD1 (5 bases). There are 17 residues in the CDR3. Looked up from germline, CDR1 is SGHTA and CDR2 is FQGNSA. Trimming removed 5 bases at V and 3 bases at J, with 23 bases between. Here the CDR3 DNA reads TGTGCCAGCAGCCGATTACCAGGGCCGCGGTCACACTACGAGCAGTACTTC. Translation gives CASSRLPGPRSHYEQYF.

About this clonotype: Since a much larger clone is just one base distant, this may be a read error. This chain joins TRBV7-9 and TRBJ2-2; D is tentatively TRBD1 or TRBD2 (6 bases each). The CDR3 has 14 amino acids. Germline V gene sequence: CDR1 SEHNR, CDR2 FQNEAQ (reference sequence). The CDR3 nucleotides are TGTGCCAGCAGCTTAGGACGGGACACCGGGGGGCTGTTTTTT. It specifies CASSLGRDTGGLFF.

This clonotype was observed a handful of times. V is TRBV6-4 and J is TRBJ1-6, with 7 nucleotides matching TRBD1. The CDR3 is 13 residues long. With V trimmed by 6 bases and J by 7 bases, 3 bases remained unmatched. Germline V gene lookup returns CDR1 MRHNA and CDR2 SNTAGT. In DNA form, the CDR3 reads TGTGCCAGCAGGACAGGGAAGAATTCACCCCTCCACTTT. This gives the protein CASRTGKNSPLHF.

This clonotype was counted many times. J is TRBJ2-1 and V is TRBV20-1; 10 bases agree with TRBD2. The CDR3 runs to 15 residues. The germline V gene has CDR1 DFQATT and CDR2 SNEGSKA (reference sequence). The J segment lost 5 bases and the V segment lost 1 base, leaving 5 bases of the junction unmatched. The DNA of the CDR3 is TGCAGTGCTAGAGGGGCACTAGCGGGGAACAATGAGCAGTTCTTC. This codes for CSARGALAGNNEQFF.

The V gene is TRBV5-6, the J gene TRBJ2-1, with TRBD2 matching 10 bases. V dropped 1 base and J dropped 3; count of bases not matched to a gene: 1. The CDR3 loop spans 15 amino acids. Germline assignment: CDR1 SGHDT and CDR2 YYEEEE. CDR3 nucleotides: TGTGCCAGCAGCTTGAAGCGGGAGGGCTACAATGAGCAGTTCTTC. As protein: CASSLKREGYNEQFF.

V usage is TRBV6-1 and J usage is TRBJ1-2; TRBD1 agrees at 12 bases. The V and J ends lost 5 bases and 4 bases, in that order; junction bases with no gene match: 5. The CDR3 covers 15 residues. Germline V gene sequence: CDR1 MNHNS, CDR2 SASEGT. The chain's CDR3 is CASSQGQGAIYGYTF. Here the CDR3 DNA reads TGTGCCAGCAGTCAGGGACAGGGGGCAATCTATGGCTACACCTTC.

In its sample, this clonotype was seen a few times. The chain uses TRBV12-3 or TRBV12-4 and TRBJ1-2, with 8 bases identical to TRBD1. Trimming at V came to 6 bases and at J to 8 bases, leaving 8 bases not matched to a gene. The CDR3 extends over 13 amino acids. CDR3 amino acids: CASSRTGKVGYTF. For the CDR3, the DNA is TGTGCCAGCAGCCGGACAGGGAAGGTGGGCTACACCTTC.

This clonotype was seen many times. This chain connects TRBV12-3 or TRBV12-4 to TRBJ1-1; 9 bases align to TRBD1. V lost 2 bases, J lost 6 bases, and 1 base stayed unmatched. The CDR3 spans 13 residues. The CDR3 protein is CASSLRTGAEAFF. Here the CDR3 DNA reads TGTGCCAGCAGTTTAAGGACAGGGGCTGAAGCTTTCTTT.

This clonotype was counted a single time. A much larger clone is a single base away; this may be a read error. The chain has TRBV20-1 and TRBJ2-7; D possibly corresponds to TRBD1 (6 bases). Trimming left V 6 bases short and J 4 bases short, with 16 bases between. Germline CDR1 is DFQATT and CDR2 is SNEGSKA (reference sequence). CDR3 length equals 13 residues. DNA for the CDR3: TGCAGTGCCACCAGGACAGCGAATTACGAGCAGTACTTC. It yields the protein CSATRTANYEQYF.

The chain combines TRBV6-6 with TRBJ1-1; unclear D gene. The CDR3 is 12 residues long. Trimming took off 0 bases at V and 3 bases at J, with 2 bases between the two ends. Per germline, CDR1 MNHNY and CDR2 SVGAGI (reference sequence). In DNA, the CDR3 is TGTGCCAGCAGTTACTCGGACACTGAAGCTTTCTTT. Translated: CASSYSDTEAFF.

There are a few counts of this clonotype. CDR3 residues: CSARSQLYNEQFF. For the CDR3, the DNA is TGCAGTGCTAGGTCCCAGCTCTACAATGAGCAGTTCTTC. The V call is TRBV20-1, the J call TRBJ2-1; D call uncertain. The CDR3 totals 13 residues. The V gene lost 3 bases and the J gene lost 3 bases, with 9 bases spanning the gap. The germline V gene encodes CDR1 DFQATT and CDR2 SNEGSKA (reference sequence).

The chain carries TRBV28 and TRBJ2-7; no reliable D call. Per the germline V gene, CDR1 is MDHEN and CDR2 is SYDVKM. V lost 4 bases and J lost 2, with 15 bases in between. The CDR3 covers 15 residues. The CDR3 sequence is CASSSSRVLTYEQYF. The CDR3 DNA sequence: TGTGCCAGCAGTTCCTCCCGGGTTCTTACCTACGAGCAGTACTTC. Filled out from reference TRBV28 and TRBJ2-7, the complete variable domain reads DVKVTQSSRYLVKRTGEKVFLECVQDMDHENMFWYRQDPGLGLRLIYFSYDVKMKEKGDIPEGYSVSREKKERFSLILESASTNQTSMYLCASSSSRVLTYEQYFGPGTRLTVT.

The table lists this clonotype with many counts. The chain recombines TRBV29-1 with TRBJ2-1; perhaps TRBD2 as D (5 bases). Germline V gene sequence: CDR1 SQVTM, CDR2 ANQGSEA. Trimming stripped 4 bases from V and 4 bases from J, with 11 bases between. The CDR3 has 13 amino acids. CDR3 nucleotides: TGCAGCGTTGGTGGGAGATTGTACAATGAGCAGTTCTTC. Encoded protein: CSVGGRLYNEQFF.